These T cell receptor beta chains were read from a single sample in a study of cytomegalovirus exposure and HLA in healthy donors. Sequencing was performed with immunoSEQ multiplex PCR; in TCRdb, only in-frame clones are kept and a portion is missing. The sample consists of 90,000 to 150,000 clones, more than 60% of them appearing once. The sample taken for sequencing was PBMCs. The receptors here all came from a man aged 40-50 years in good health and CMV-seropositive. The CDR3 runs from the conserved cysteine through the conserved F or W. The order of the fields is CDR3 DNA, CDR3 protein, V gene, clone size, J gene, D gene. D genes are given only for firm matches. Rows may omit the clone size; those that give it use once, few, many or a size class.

TGTGCCAGCGCTAACCCGAACACCGGGGAGCTGTTTTTT,CASANPNTGELFF,TRBV19,few,TRBJ2-2,-
TGTGCCTGCACATTAGCGGGAGAGAACACCGGGGAGCTGTTTTTT,CACTLAGENTGELFF,TRBV19,-,TRBJ2-2,TRBD2
TGTGCCAGCAGTACAGGGTCTAGCGGGAGCATGGGGACCCAGTACTTC,CASSTGSSGSMGTQYF,TRBV7-9,-,TRBJ2-5,TRBD2
TGTGCCAGCAGTCCAATCCCCGGGACAGGGGCCGGCGAGCAGTACTTC,CASSPIPGTGAGEQYF,TRBV28,few,TRBJ2-7,TRBD1
TGTGCCAGCAGAGGGACAGGGTCTAACTATGGCTACACCTTC,CASRGTGSNYGYTF,TRBV6-1,once,TRBJ1-2,TRBD1
TGTGCCAGCTCGGACAGGGGTAATGAAAAACTGTTTTTT,CASSDRGNEKLFF,TRBV7-9,-,TRBJ1-4,TRBD1
TGTGCCAGCACTGCCGGGACAGGGAGTGGCTACACCTTC,CASTAGTGSGYTF,TRBV6-5,-,TRBJ1-2,TRBD1
TGTGCCAGCGGGGCAGATGGAAACACCATATATTTT,CASGADGNTIYF,TRBV6-1,-,TRBJ1-3,-
TGCAGCGTTGAAGGGGGCGTTAACCCTGGCTACACCTTC,CSVEGGVNPGYTF,TRBV29-1,few,TRBJ1-2,-
TGTGCCAGAAGCCCTCCGAGTTCGAGGGTGTTAGATGAGACCCAGTACTTC,CARSPPSSRVLDETQYF,TRBV5-3,few,TRBJ2-5,-
TGTGCCAGCAGCATCGACAGGGGGGGGAATTCACCCCTCCACTTT,CASSIDRGGNSPLHF,TRBV7-8,-,TRBJ1-6,TRBD1
TGTGCCAACCTACCTACGGGCACAGATACGCAGTATTTT,CANLPTGTDTQYF,TRBV6-6,-,TRBJ2-3,-
TGTGCCAGCAACGGACAGGGAGGGACTGAAGCTTTCTTT,CASNGQGGTEAFF,TRBV2,-,TRBJ1-1,TRBD1
TGTGCCAGCAGGGTGACTTGGAATGAGCAGTTCTTC,CASRVTWNEQFF,TRBV2,-,TRBJ2-1,-
TGTGCCACCAGCAGAGATCTGTCTAGCGGGGCTACCGGGGAGCTGTTTTTT,CATSRDLSSGATGELFF,TRBV15,-,TRBJ2-2,TRBD2
TGCGCCAGCAGGGTCCTAGCAGCTTCAAGCACAGATACGCAGTATTTT,CASRVLAASSTDTQYF,TRBV5-1,-,TRBJ2-3,-
TGTGCCAGCAGCCAACGACTAGGGACCGACGAGCAGTACTTC,CASSQRLGTDEQYF,TRBV4-2,-,TRBJ2-7,-
TGTGCCAGCAAGTCCCGGGGGAACACTGAAGCTTTCTTT,CASKSRGNTEAFF,TRBV27,-,TRBJ1-1,-
TGCGCCAGCAGTGAGCCCCGGGTAGCGGGGGGGCCAAAACCCGGGGAGCTGTTTTTT,CASSEPRVAGGPKPGELFF,TRBV10-2,-,TRBJ2-2,TRBD2
TGTGCCAGTAGTATCCGTGGCGGCCTGCCTTTCTATGGCTACACCTTC,CASSIRGGLPFYGYTF,TRBV19,-,TRBJ1-2,-
TGCAGCGTTGAAAAAGGTGCGACAGTGAACACTGAAGCTTTCTTT,CSVEKGATVNTEAFF,TRBV29-1,-,TRBJ1-1,-
TGTGCCAGCAGCCTGACCGGGACAGGGGCCGTTTACGAGCAGTACTTC,CASSLTGTGAVYEQYF,TRBV14,-,TRBJ2-7,TRBD1
TGTGCCAGCAGCACACCCCAGGGGGCGTGGGGCTACACCTTC,CASSTPQGAWGYTF,TRBV11-2,once,TRBJ1-2,TRBD1
TGCAGCTTAGTCACAGGCAGCACTAGCACAGATACGCAGTATTTT,CSLVTGSTSTDTQYF,TRBV29-1,-,TRBJ2-3,-
TGTGCCAGCAGTCCCGGGACAACCCAATCCGAGCAGTACTTC,CASSPGTTQSEQYF,TRBV7-9,-,TRBJ2-7,-
TGTGCCAGCAGTTACCCCGGACTGTACGGTGGAGCTTTCTTT,CASSYPGLYGGAFF,TRBV6-5,-,TRBJ1-1,-
TGCGCCAGCAGAGCGACAGGGGGGACCTACGAGCAGTACTTC,CASRATGGTYEQYF,TRBV4-1,-,TRBJ2-7,TRBD1
TGTGCCAGCAGCGTAGGTGGTAGCGGGAGCGACGAGCAGTACTTC,CASSVGGSGSDEQYF,TRBV9,-,TRBJ2-7,TRBD2
TGTGCCAGCAGTTACGTCGGGGGTACAGATACGCAGTATTTT,CASSYVGGTDTQYF,TRBV6-5,-,TRBJ2-3,-
TGTGCCAGTAGTATAGTGGGTAGCGGGGCGTTCACAGATACGCAGTATTTT,CASSIVGSGAFTDTQYF,TRBV19,-,TRBJ2-3,TRBD2
TGTGCCAGCGCCAGGGGCAATCAGCCCCAGCATTTT,CASARGNQPQHF,TRBV28,-,TRBJ1-5,-
TGTGCCAGTAGTTCAGGGTTCGGGGAGCTGTTTTTT,CASSSGFGELFF,TRBV19,-,TRBJ2-2,-
TGCAGCGTCCCCCGGGGGTCGGCTCGGGAGCAGTTCTTC,CSVPRGSAREQFF,TRBV29-1,few,TRBJ2-1,-
TGCGCCAGCAGCCAACAGGTTTTTCTTGGTCAGCCCCAGCATTTT,CASSQQVFLGQPQHF,TRBV4-1,many,TRBJ1-5,-
TGTGCCAGCATCCCTTCGGACAGGAACTATGGCTACACCTTC,CASIPSDRNYGYTF,TRBV21-1,-,TRBJ1-2,-
TGTGCCAGCAGTTTACTAACAGGGGGCTCGATTCAGCCCCAGCATTTT,CASSLLTGGSIQPQHF,TRBV28,-,TRBJ1-5,TRBD1
TGTGCCAGCAGCTTGGCGGGCGGGATGTTCAGTGAGCAGTTCTTC,CASSLAGGMFSEQFF,TRBV5-4,few,TRBJ2-1,-
TGCGCCAGCAGCCAAGTTCCCAGGGAAACAGCAAACTATGGCTACACCTTC,CASSQVPRETANYGYTF,TRBV4-1,-,TRBJ1-2,-
TGTGCCATCAGTGAGACAGGTTCTGGAAACACCATATATTTT,CAISETGSGNTIYF,TRBV10-3,-,TRBJ1-3,-
TGTGCCAGCAGCCCTGGGGGACAGGGTAGGGAAAAACTGTTTTTT,CASSPGGQGREKLFF,TRBV7-2,-,TRBJ1-4,TRBD1
TGTGCCAGCAGCCAATTTTCGTCGGGATCAGGGGAGGAGCAGTACTTC,CASSQFSSGSGEEQYF,TRBV7-9,-,TRBJ2-7,-
TGTGCCAGCAGTTGGCGGGGGCCACTCTTTCAAGAGACCCAGTACTTC,CASSWRGPLFQETQYF,TRBV27,few,TRBJ2-5,-
TGTGCCAGCAGGGGACTAGCGGCCACCGGGGAGCTGTTTTTT,CASRGLAATGELFF,TRBV2,once,TRBJ2-2,TRBD2
TGTGCCAGCAGCAGAACCCTAGAGCGGGGCAACCTTGGCTACACCTTC,CASSRTLERGNLGYTF,TRBV21-1,-,TRBJ1-2,-
TGTGCCAGCAGTTGGACAGGGGGGGCCAACGTCCTGACTTTC,CASSWTGGANVLTF,TRBV6-5,-,TRBJ2-6,TRBD1
TGTGCCAGCAGCGTAGCAATCTTGTCAGGGGCTGGAAACACCATATATTTT,CASSVAILSGAGNTIYF,TRBV9,-,TRBJ1-3,-
TGTGCCAGCATCCTAGGGGGGCGGGAGAGGACGGATGAGCAGTTCTTC,CASILGGRERTDEQFF,TRBV28,-,TRBJ2-1,-
TGTGCCAGCAACCCAGGTAGGGAGAGCTACACCTTC,CASNPGRESYTF,TRBV5-8,once,TRBJ1-2,-
TGTGCCAGCAGTAGAATTGGACTTGTAGCCGAGCAGTACTTC,CASSRIGLVAEQYF,TRBV6-5,-,TRBJ2-7,-
TGTGCCAGCAGTTCGGCCCCATGGGACACAAGCACAGATACGCAGTATTTT,CASSSAPWDTSTDTQYF,TRBV27,-,TRBJ2-3,-
TGTGCCGGACGCGGGGGAGCGACTTACGAGCAGTACTTC,CAGRGGATYEQYF,TRBV27,-,TRBJ2-7,TRBD2
TGTGCCAGCAGCGTAGTGGGAAGCGGTGGCTACAATGAGCAGTTCTTC,CASSVVGSGGYNEQFF,TRBV9,-,TRBJ2-1,-
TGTGCCAGCAGTTTACTTCCCGACAGGACCTACGAGCAGTACTTC,CASSLLPDRTYEQYF,TRBV27,-,TRBJ2-7,-
TGTGCCAGCAGTGGGACAGGGGGCGATGAAAAACTGTTTTTT,CASSGTGGDEKLFF,TRBV27,-,TRBJ1-4,TRBD1
TGCAGCGTTGTAGGGGGTTTTGAGGGCTACACCTTC,CSVVGGFEGYTF,TRBV29-1,-,TRBJ1-2,-